This TCR beta chain was identified during a study of blood T cell repertoires in COVID-19. Study-wide background: The United States, Italy and Spain were the sources of the acute and convalescent COVID-19 samples.

Original analysis: For nucleated cells, counts were estimated from reference gene primer amplification. TCRdb's table, derived via immunoSEQ multiplex PCR, lists solely in-frame clones and lacks some. V and J calls and clone size come straight from that table; D and trimming were deduced from the DNA. The sample lists around 72,000 clones, roughly 87% occurring once. The CDR3 is made up of 14 amino acids. CDR1 MNHEY and CDR2 SVGAGI come from the germline V gene. The J segment lost 0 bases and the V segment lost 9 bases, leaving 2 bases of the junction unmatched. This clonotype was sampled from a man aged 50 to 59 with acute or convalescent COVID-19. The chain carries TRBV6-5 and TRBJ1-4, with TRBD1 matching over 9 bases. The material sequenced was peripheral blood. CDR3 residues: CASRTGATNEKLFF. CDR3 bases: TGTGCCAGTCGGACAGGGGCAACTAATGAAAAACTGTTTTTT.